This T cell receptor beta chain appears in the sequencing data of a study of blood T cells in healthy people across ages. Broader study findings: Diversity estimates from one million T cells were considered underestimates.

Healthy Caucasian individuals from Russia aged about 6 to 100 were enrolled as donors. In germline, CDR1 is DFQATT, CDR2 SNEGSKA (reference sequence). Trimming shortened V by 6 bases and J by 10 bases, and 21 bases separated the two germline ends. This CDR3 has 13 residues. With respect to this clonotype: What it binds is not known.

Through a sample-barcoded 5' primer and a J-beta primer mix, a second PCR was run for roughly 7 to 12 cycles. A 12-random-nucleotide template-switch adaptor tagged each cDNA molecule. Sequencing yielded, for each sample, at least 2.5 million paired-end reads carrying CDR3. TCRdb ran MiXCR on the 5' RACE reads and lists one entry per CDR3 protein. Of about 650,000 distinct CDR3 sequences in the sample, roughly 32% are singletons; the top ten hold 15%. This chain joins TRBV20-1 and TRBJ1-2, with D possibly being TRBD1 (5 bases). Sequenced material: blood. This clonotype originated in a woman of 80 years or more in good health. This chain's CDR3 is CSAKGAGPSDYTF. The CDR3 nucleotides are TGCAGTGCAAAAGGGGCAGGGCCCAGTGACTACACCTTC.